Listed below are T cell receptor beta chains from one sample, sequenced in a study of control samples from healthy donors and cancer patients. TCRdb's table, derived via immunoSEQ multiplex PCR, lists solely in-frame clones and lacks some. The sample has around 150,000 clones, about 94% seen once; the top ten hold about 8.5%. The sequenced sample consisted of blood. The receptors here all came from a woman aged 40 to 49 in good health. CDR3s include the opening cysteine and the closing phenylalanine or tryptophan. D genes are given only for firm matches. Clone size appears in some rows only: once, few, many, or a class for an expanded clone.

>NA|once|TRBV5-1|TRBJ1-1
CASAWEAGVHTEAFF
TGCGCCAGCGCTTGGGAAGCCGGGGTCCACACTGAAGCTTTCTTT
>NA|NA|TRBV19|TRBJ2-5
CASTTPGKLETQYF
TGTGCCAGTACCACACCAGGCAAATTAGAGACCCAGTACTTC
>NA|NA|TRBV7-9|TRBJ2-5
CASSLTTGQETQYF
TGTGCCAGCAGTTTAACGACAGGCCAAGAGACCCAGTACTTC
>TRBD1|NA|TRBV25-1|TRBJ1-2
CASSEFGTGVYGYTF
TGTGCCAGCAGTGAATTCGGGACAGGGGTCTATGGCTACACCTTC
>TRBD2|NA|TRBV11-1|TRBJ2-1
CASSLGQRGGHEQFF
TGTGCCAGCAGCTTAGGGCAGCGGGGGGGCCATGAGCAGTTCTTC
>TRBD2|NA|TRBV19|TRBJ2-5
CASSGSGGFQETQYF
TGTGCCAGTAGTGGCAGCGGGGGGTTTCAAGAGACCCAGTACTTC
>NA|NA|TRBV12-3/TRBV12-4|TRBJ2-7
CASSLDGFNPRYF
TGTGCCAGCAGTTTAGACGGTTTTAACCCCCGGTACTTC
>NA|NA|TRBV7-2|TRBJ2-5
CASSLLGGRETQYF
TGTGCCAGCAGCTTATTGGGGGGGCGGGAGACCCAGTACTTC
>TRBD1|NA|TRBV19|TRBJ2-3
CASSKTGITDTQYF
TGTGCCAGTAGTAAGACAGGGATTACAGATACGCAGTATTTT
>TRBD1|NA|TRBV6-5|TRBJ1-1
CASSSDRVHRAFF
TGTGCCAGCAGTTCCGACAGGGTCCACCGGGCTTTCTTT
>NA|NA|TRBV4-3|TRBJ1-1
CASSQDTGREAFF
TGCGCCAGCAGCCAAGATACAGGGCGAGAAGCTTTCTTT
>TRBD1|NA|TRBV2|TRBJ2-1
CASSAGQGAYNEQFF
TGTGCCAGCAGTGCAGGACAGGGGGCCTACAATGAGCAGTTCTTC
>NA|NA|TRBV2|TRBJ1-3
CASSKMGQVGNTIYF
TGTGCCAGCAGTAAAATGGGACAAGTTGGAAACACCATATATTTT
>TRBD2|NA|TRBV5-1|TRBJ2-3
CASSLVREGLYF
TGCGCCAGCAGCTTGGTGCGGGAGGGGCTGTATTTT
>NA|NA|TRBV5-1|TRBJ1-4
CASSLWGATNEKLFF
TGCGCCAGCAGCTTATGGGGGGCAACTAATGAAAAACTGTTTTTT
>NA|NA|TRBV7-2|TRBJ2-7
CASSLGREWSYEQYF
TGTGCCAGCAGCTTAGGTAGGGAGTGGAGTTACGAGCAGTACTTC
>NA|NA|TRBV5-6|TRBJ2-7
CASSLANYEQYF
TGTGCCAGCAGCCTGGCTAACTACGAGCAGTACTTC
>NA|NA|TRBV10-3|TRBJ1-2
CAISESTDRVNYGYTF
TGTGCCATCAGTGAGTCGACGGATAGGGTTAACTATGGCTACACCTTC
>NA|NA|TRBV6-5|TRBJ1-1
CASSFQAANTEAFF
TGTGCCAGCAGTTTCCAGGCGGCGAACACTGAAGCTTTCTTT
>TRBD1|NA|TRBV7-9|TRBJ2-1
CASSSYAGTGGGLGNEQFF
TGTGCCAGCAGCTCCTACGCCGGGACAGGGGGAGGATTAGGCAATGAGCAGTTCTTC
>NA|NA|TRBV9|TRBJ1-3
CASSVGVGMGGNTIYF
TGTGCCAGCAGCGTAGGTGTCGGAATGGGGGGAAACACCATATATTTT
>NA|once|TRBV14|TRBJ1-6
CASSHYGSPLHF
TGTGCCAGCAGCCACTACGGTTCACCCCTCCACTTT
>NA|NA|TRBV6-2/TRBV6-3|TRBJ2-1
CASSYSSRGGSNEQFF
TGTGCCAGCAGTTACTCGAGCAGGGGGGGGAGCAATGAGCAGTTCTTC
>NA|NA|TRBV10-2|TRBJ1-2
CASSEFRRANYGYTF
TGCGCCAGCAGTGAGTTTAGGAGAGCTAACTATGGCTACACCTTC
>TRBD1|NA|TRBV10-3|TRBJ2-7
CAINPGQSLYEQYF
TGTGCCATCAACCCGGGACAGAGCCTCTACGAGCAGTACTTC
>NA|NA|TRBV20-1|TRBJ1-4
CSAHREKLFF
TGCAGTGCTCACCGGGAAAAACTGTTTTTT
>NA|NA|TRBV2|TRBJ1-2
CASSAGGGLDWGYTF
TGTGCCAGCAGTGCTGGAGGTGGACTGGACTGGGGCTACACCTTC
>NA|once|TRBV27|TRBJ2-7
CASSLSTFRGSSYEQYF
TGTGCCAGCAGTTTATCGACCTTCCGTGGCTCCAGCTACGAGCAGTACTTC
>NA|NA|TRBV9|TRBJ1-1
CASSGPGPRNTEAFF
TGTGCCAGCAGCGGACCGGGACCTAGGAACACTGAAGCTTTCTTT
>TRBD2|once|TRBV10-1|TRBJ2-3
CASSESPGGTGTDTQYF
TGCGCCAGCAGTGAGTCCCCGGGGGGGACGGGCACAGATACGCAGTATTTT
>NA|few|TRBV6-6|TRBJ1-1
CASISSTMNTEAFF
TGTGCCAGCATTTCGAGTACCATGAACACTGAAGCTTTCTTT